This T cell receptor beta chain was identified during a study of tumor and adjacent non-tumor tissue in lung cancer. Looked up from germline, CDR1 is SQVTM and CDR2 is ANQGSEA. The CDR3 consists of 14 residues. Remarks on this clonotype: A junction boundary mismatches the germline segment, possibly from a read error.

The library came from three nested PCR rounds adapted from ARM-PCR protocols. In TCRdb, the multiplex PCR reads were re-called with MiXCR into one record per CDR3 protein. The repertoire has more than 35,000 distinct CDR3 sequences, around 67% of them found once; the top ten carry over 15%. No cell sorting was done before RNA was extracted from the tissue. Distant lung tissue was collected more than 3 cm away from the tumor edge. This rearrangement joins TRBV29-1 to TRBJ2-1, with 7 bases identical to TRBD1. This clonotype was sampled from a woman aged 40 to 49 with non-small cell lung cancer. Sequenced sample: distant non-tumor lung tissue. The CDR3 loop is CSVAVGQNYNKQFF. CDR3 DNA sequence: TGCAGCGTTGCCGTGGGACAGAACTACAATAAGCAGTTCTTC.